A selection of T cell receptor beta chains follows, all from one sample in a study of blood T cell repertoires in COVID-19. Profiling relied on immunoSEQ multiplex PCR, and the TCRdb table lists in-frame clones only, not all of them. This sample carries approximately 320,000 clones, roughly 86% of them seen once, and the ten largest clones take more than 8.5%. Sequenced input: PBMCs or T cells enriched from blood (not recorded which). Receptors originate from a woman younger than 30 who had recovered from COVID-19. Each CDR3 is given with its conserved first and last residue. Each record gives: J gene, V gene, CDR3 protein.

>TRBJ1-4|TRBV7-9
CASRQGSNEKLFF
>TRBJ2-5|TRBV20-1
CSARGGETQYF
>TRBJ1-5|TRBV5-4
CASSLTGTGGAQPQHF
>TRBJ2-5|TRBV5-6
CASTPTEQETQYF
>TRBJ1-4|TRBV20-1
CSASSKWGQLREKLFF
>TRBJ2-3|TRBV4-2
CASSQDLAGGTDTQYF
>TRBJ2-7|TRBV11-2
CASAHYQGSYEQYF
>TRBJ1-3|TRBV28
CASSLRDIGNTIYF
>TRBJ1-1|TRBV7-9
CASSPGTGVTEAFF
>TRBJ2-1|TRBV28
CASRLQGAYNEQFF
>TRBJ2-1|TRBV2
CASSGSGFGNEQFF
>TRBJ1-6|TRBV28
CASKAGTPMNSPLHF
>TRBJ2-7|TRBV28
CASQKGNRELYEQYF
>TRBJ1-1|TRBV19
CASRTGLGTEAFF
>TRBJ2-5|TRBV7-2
CASSHGQNQETQYF
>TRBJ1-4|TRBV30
CAGGRGQGEKLFF
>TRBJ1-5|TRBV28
CASSSHETHQPQHF
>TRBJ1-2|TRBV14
CASSQGQPRSNYGYTF
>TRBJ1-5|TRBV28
CASSLDSYSNQPQHF
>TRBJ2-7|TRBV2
CASSEALPGHYEQYF
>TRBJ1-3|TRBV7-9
CASSRVGQGEDTIYF
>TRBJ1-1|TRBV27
CASGLAGRMAEAFF
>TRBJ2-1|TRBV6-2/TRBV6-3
CASSNGGEQFF
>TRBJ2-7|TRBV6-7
CASKGASAYEQYF
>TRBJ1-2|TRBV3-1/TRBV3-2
CASSRRTTGGFGYTF
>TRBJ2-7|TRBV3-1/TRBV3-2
CASSQTGVNLVYEQYF
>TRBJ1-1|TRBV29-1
CSVEMGPVAFF
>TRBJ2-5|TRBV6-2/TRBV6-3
CASSAPPYRTTQETQYF
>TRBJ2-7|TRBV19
CASSGATGTASYEQYF
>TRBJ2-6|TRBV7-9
CASSPRTGIANVLTF
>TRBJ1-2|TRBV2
CASSPQDRGLGYTF
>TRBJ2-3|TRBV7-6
CASSLAGDTRTDTQYF
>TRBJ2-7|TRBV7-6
CASSGDRGRAEQYF
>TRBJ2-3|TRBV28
CASSPGQGGTDTQYF
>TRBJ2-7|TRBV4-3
CASSQSGSSYEQYF
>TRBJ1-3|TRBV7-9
CASSLSGNTIYF
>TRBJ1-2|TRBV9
CASRQGVYGYTF
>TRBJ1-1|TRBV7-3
CASSLTGGAGTEAFF
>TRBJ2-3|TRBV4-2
CASSQERPNTDTQYF
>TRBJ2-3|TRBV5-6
CASSFKAGQITDTQYF
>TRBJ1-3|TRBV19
CASSIRGGNTIYF
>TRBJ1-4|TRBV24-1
CATSDQRTGSLFF
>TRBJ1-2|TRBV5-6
CASSLWTGVWTGYTF
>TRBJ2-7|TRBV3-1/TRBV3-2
CASSQVNRGGLRQYF